This TCR beta chain appears in the sequencing data of a study of blood T cells in healthy people across ages. Overall study findings and caveats: Naive and antigen-experienced cells were not separated, limiting conclusive comparison. TCR beta diversity tracked closely with naive T cell percentage. Relative to aged donors, long-lived donors carried more naive CD4+ cells and displayed higher diversity. In the absence of known donor CMV status, changes in expanded clonotypes were possibly confounded.

This clonotype was counted a few times. What it binds is not known. CDR3 size: 16 residues. Between the trimmed V and J ends, which lost 2 bases and 3 bases, there was a span of 17 bases. The germline CDR1 and CDR2 sequences are LGHDT and YNNKEL (reference sequence). Combining a sample-barcoded 5' primer with a J-beta primer mix, a second PCR ran for about 7 to 12 cycles. One entry per CDR3 protein results from TCRdb running MiXCR on the 5' RACE reads. The sample has roughly 680,000 distinct CDR3 sequences, 52% seen once; the top ten hold roughly 14%. The chain joins TRBV3-1 to TRBJ2-7; the D gene could be TRBD1 or TRBD2 (5 bases each). This clonotype was obtained from an elderly woman in good health. Sample: blood. DNA for the CDR3: TGTGCCAGCAGCCAACCGGCCGGGGCTAGTGTCTACGAGCAGTACTTC. This gives the protein CASSQPAGASVYEQYF.